These 31 T cell receptor beta chains came from one sample sequenced in a study of T cell clonality in common variable immunodeficiency. The study's findings and limits: Fewer deletions and N-nucleotide insertions were reportedly seen in common variable immunodeficiency TCR beta sequences.

The data were produced by immunoSEQ multiplex PCR, yet TCRdb's version contains in-frame clones alone and is incomplete. This sample carries over 20,000 clones, none of them present only once. Their antigens are not known. Sequencing input: peripheral blood mononuclear cells. Receptors originate from a human donor with common variable immunodeficiency.

In the case of this clone: The read stops 3 residues short of the end of the CDR3; the missing end is completed from the germline J gene. The genes are TRBV2 and TRBJ2-3, with D perhaps matching TRBD2 (6 bases). Germline CDR1 and CDR2: SNHLY and FYNNEI. This CDR3 is built from 14 residues. With 6 bases removed from V and 2 bases from J, the gap between germline ends came to 12 bases. CDR3 protein: CASRAWDSTDTQYF. Partial CDR3 DNA: TGTGCCAGCAGAGCATGGGACTCCACAGATACG.

Points on this clone: The sequence runs out 3 residues before the end of the CDR3; the remainder is reconstructed from the germline J gene. The rearrangement links TRBV7-2 to TRBJ2-3, with 7 bases identical to TRBD2. V trimming: 4 bases; J trimming: 4 bases; junction bases outside the gene matches: 5. The CDR3 has 14 residues. Germline V gene sequence: CDR1 SGHTA, CDR2 FQGNSA. CDR3 bases read: TGTGCCAGCAGCTATATTACTAGCGCAGATACG. This codes for CASSYITSADT. The complete CDR3 protein is CASSYITSADTQYF.

This clone turned up a few times. The DNA ends 3 residues before the CDR3 does, and the rest of the CDR3 is filled in from the germline J gene. The chain joins TRBV18 to TRBJ2-7, with D possibly being TRBD2 (5 bases). The CDR3 has 15 amino acids. Germline-derived CDR1 and CDR2 are KGHSH and LQKENI. V was clipped by 2 bases and J by 0 bases, with 11 bases between them. The CDR3 sequence is CASSPAIAHSYEQYF. The sequenced part of the CDR3 DNA is TGTGCCAGCTCACCAGCGATAGCGCACTCCTACGAG. Filled out from reference TRBV18 and TRBJ2-7, the complete variable domain reads NAGVMQNPRHLVRRRGQEARLRCSPMKGHSHVYWYRQLPEEGLKFMVYLQKENIIDESGMPKERFSAEFPKEGPSILRIQQVVRGDSAAYFCASSPAIAHSYEQYFGPGTRLTVT.

As concerns this clone: The CDR3 end lies 3 residues beyond the end of the read and is filled in from the germline J gene. This chain connects TRBV5-1 to TRBJ1-1, with D possibly being TRBD1 (5 bases). Trimming left V 1 base short and J 5 bases short, with 15 bases between. This CDR3 spans 15 amino acids. Germline CDR1 reads SGHRS; CDR2 reads YFSETQ. The part of the CDR3 DNA that was read is TGCGCCAGCAGCTTGCAAAATAGGGGAGTGACTGAA. Translation gives CASSLQNRGVTE. The whole CDR3 is CASSLQNRGVTEAFF.

This clone was counted between two and nine times. The read gets to within 3 residues of the CDR3 end, and the germline J gene fills in the rest. The chain employs TRBV18 and TRBJ2-4; tentative D call: TRBD2 (5 bases). The CDR3 contains 15 residues. Germline V gene sequence: CDR1 KGHSH, CDR2 LQKENI. The V gene lost 3 bases and the J gene lost 1 base, with 10 bases spanning the gap. CDR3 bases read: TGTGCCAGCTCACCCCTCGGGGAGGCCAAAAACATT. This translates into CASSPLGEAKNI. The full CDR3 reads CASSPLGEAKNIQYF. Combining the CDR3 with reference TRBV18 and TRBJ2-4 gives the whole variable domain NAGVMQNPRHLVRRRGQEARLRCSPMKGHSHVYWYRQLPEEGLKFMVYLQKENIIDESGMPKERFSAEFPKEGPSILRIQQVVRGDSAAYFCASSPLGEAKNIQYFGAGTRLSVL.

This clone was counted a few times. The CDR3 DNA, read in part, is TGTGCCAGCAGTCTCCGACAGGGCTATGAAAAA. It translates to CASSLRQGYEK. The entire CDR3 reads CASSLRQGYEKLFF. The chain recombines TRBV2 with TRBJ1-4; TRBD1 aligns across 7 bases. The CDR3 extends 3 residues past the end of the read, so its final part is completed from the germline J gene. The CDR3 is 14 amino acids. The trim removed 5 bases at V and 6 bases at J, leaving 6 bases unmatched. Germline V gene data show CDR1 as SNHLY and CDR2 as FYNNEI.

This clone is medium-sized. The missing CDR3 end, 3 residues past where the read stops, is filled in from the germline J gene. The V gene is TRBV7-9, the J gene TRBJ1-3; D might be TRBD1 (6 bases). The length of the CDR3 is 14 residues. The V gene's germline CDR1 is SEHNR and CDR2 FQNEAQ (reference sequence). With 2 bases removed from V and 4 bases from J, the gap between germline ends came to 9 bases. This CDR3 reads CASSLSGVGNTIYF. The sequenced part of the CDR3 DNA is TGTGCCAGCAGCTTATCAGGGGTCGGAAACACC.

This clone was recorded many times. The observed sequence ends 3 residues before the CDR3 terminus, with the missing tail filled in from the germline J gene. The chain recombines TRBV20-1 with TRBJ2-2; D ambiguous. CDR1 DFQATT and CDR2 SNEGSKA come from the germline V gene (reference sequence). The CDR3 has 12 amino acids. The V end was cut by 2 bases, the J end by 2 bases, with 3 bases between. The CDR3 here is CSARLNTGELFF. CDR3 bases read: TGCAGTGCTAGACTTAACACCGGGGAG.

This clone was recorded at least ten times. The CDR3 end is not reached by the read, which stops 3 residues before it; the germline J gene fills it in. V usage is TRBV5-1 and J usage is TRBJ1-2, with 10 bases fitting TRBD1. The CDR3 covers 14 residues. V shed 2 bases, J shed 7 bases, and the junction held 5 bases outside the gene matches. Germline V lookup: CDR1 SGHRS, CDR2 YFSETQ. Incomplete CDR3 DNA: TGCGCCAGCAGCTTAGGACAGGGGGTAATTGGC. Translated: CASSLGQGVIG. In full, the CDR3 is CASSLGQGVIGYTF.

In this sample, this clone turned up a few times. The read ends 3 residues early relative to the CDR3; the germline J gene fills the gap. The chain recombines TRBV7-9 with TRBJ2-2; D assignment may be TRBD1 or TRBD2 (6 bases each). Germline values: CDR1 SEHNR, CDR2 FQNEAQ (reference sequence). The CDR3 is made up of 15 amino acids. V lost 3 bases and J lost 5, with 13 bases in between. The sequenced part of the CDR3 DNA is TGTGCCAGCAGCTTGCGGGACACAGGTACCGGGGAG. Amino acids: CASSLRDTGTGE. Given in full, the CDR3 is CASSLRDTGTGELFF.

The sample holds many counts of this clone. The sequenced part of the CDR3 DNA is TGCGCCAGCAGCCAAGGAGGGCCCTACGAG. Translated, it gives CASSQGGPYE. In full, the CDR3 reads CASSQGGPYEQYF. The rearrangement links TRBV5-1 to TRBJ2-7, with TRBD2 as a possible D gene (6 bases). Sequencing ends 3 residues short of the CDR3 end; the germline J gene provides the rest. In germline, CDR1 is SGHRS, CDR2 YFSETQ. Trimming left V 4 bases short and J 2 bases short, with 10 bases between. The CDR3 is 13 residues long.

Concerning this clone itself: Coverage ceases 3 residues before the CDR3 finishes, and the germline J gene fills in the end. The chain combines TRBV2 with TRBJ2-1; possibly TRBD1 or TRBD2 for D (5 bases each). V was clipped by 3 bases and J by 6 bases, with 12 bases between them. Looked up from germline, CDR1 is SNHLY and CDR2 is FYNNEI. The CDR3 has 14 residues. Partial CDR3 DNA: TGTGCCAGCAGTGAGCGAGGGCAGGGCAATGAG. Protein: CASSERGQGNE. Given in full, the CDR3 is CASSERGQGNEQFF.

This clone was detected many times. The read falls 3 residues short of the CDR3 end, and the missing part is taken from the germline J gene. The chain combines TRBV10-1 with TRBJ2-2; D gene uncertain. The germline V gene has CDR1 WNHNN and CDR2 SYGVQD (reference sequence). This CDR3 contains 13 residues. V lost 3 bases and J 7 bases, leaving 9 bases between the germline ends. The chain's CDR3 is CASSEALNGELFF. The part of the CDR3 DNA that was read is TGCGCCAGCAGTGAAGCACTGAACGGGGAG.

This clone occurred a few times. The sequence runs out 3 residues before the end of the CDR3; the remainder is reconstructed from the germline J gene. Other DNA sequences of this sample code for an identical CDR3. The chain joins TRBV2 to TRBJ2-1; 11 bases line up with TRBD2. Trimming at V came to 5 bases and at J to 3 bases, leaving 6 bases not matched to a gene. In germline, CDR1 is SNHLY, CDR2 FYNNEI. The CDR3 runs 16 residues. The sequenced part of the CDR3 DNA is TGTGCCAGCAGTCCTTATGGGACTAGCGGCTACAATGAG. This gives the protein CASSPYGTSGYNE. The full CDR3 protein reads CASSPYGTSGYNEQFF.

Note on this clone: The read halts 3 residues ahead of the CDR3 end, with the missing end drawn from the germline J gene. The chain is built from TRBV19 and TRBJ2-7, with a weak D call TRBD1 (7 bases). The V end was cut by 3 bases, the J end by 3 bases, with 24 bases between. This CDR3 contains 18 residues. CDR1 LNHDA and CDR2 SQIVND come from the germline V gene (reference sequence). The CDR3 here is CASSIGGGETGRNYEQYF. The covered CDR3 bases are TGTGCCAGTAGTATCGGAGGGGGTGAGACAGGGAGAAACTACGAG.

Of note for this clone: The read comes to an end 3 residues before the CDR3 does, leaving the germline J gene to fill in the end. The J gene is TRBJ2-7, the V gene TRBV5-5; 7 nucleotides agree with TRBD1. Unmatched junction bases numbered 5, after V lost 3 bases and J lost 5 bases. This CDR3 is 13 amino acids long. CDR1 and CDR2 (germline): SGHKS, YYEKEE (reference sequence). CDR3 region: CASSSTGFHEQYF. The covered CDR3 bases are TGTGCCAGCAGCTCGACAGGGTTCCACGAG. The entire variable domain, with the rest obtained from reference TRBV5-5 and TRBJ2-7, is as follows: DAGVTQSPTHLIKTRGQQVTLRCSPISGHKSVSWYQQVLGQGPQFIFQYYEKEERGRGNFPDRFSARQFPNYSSELNVNALLLGDSALYLCASSSTGFHEQYFGPGTRLTVT.

Many counts were recorded for this clone. The read comes to an end 3 residues before the CDR3 does, leaving the germline J gene to fill in the end. The chain is built from TRBV20-1 and TRBJ2-2, with a weak D call TRBD1 (5 bases). Germline V gene data show CDR1 as DFQATT and CDR2 as SNEGSKA (reference sequence). The CDR3 totals 16 residues. V was trimmed by 2 bases and J by 3 bases, leaving 16 bases between them. The covered CDR3 bases are TGCAGTGCTAGACTTCTGGGGAAAGGGGACACCGGGGAG. This translates into CSARLLGKGDTGE. The full CDR3 is CSARLLGKGDTGELFF.

Note on this clone: Read sequence stops 3 residues before the CDR3 end, and the germline J gene provides the missing end. The V gene is TRBV5-1, the J gene TRBJ1-1; a possible D gene is TRBD1 (5 bases). Germline loops: CDR1 SGHRS, CDR2 YFSETQ. Trimming took 1 base from V and 1 from J, leaving 8 bases between them. The CDR3 is made up of 14 amino acids. CDR3 DNA (partial): TGCGCCAGCAGCTTGCTGACAGCGAACACTGAA. Translation gives CASSLLTANTE. The full-length CDR3 reads as CASSLLTANTEAFF. Filled out from reference TRBV5-1 and TRBJ1-1, the complete variable domain reads KAGVTQTPRYLIKTRGQQVTLSCSPISGHRSVSWYQQTPGQGLQFLFEYFSETQRNKGNFPGRFSGRQFSNSRSEMNVSTLELGDSALYLCASSLLTANTEAFFGQGTRLTVV.

A word on this clone: Read data end 3 residues before the CDR3 end; the end is taken from the germline J gene. The chain combines TRBV5-1 with TRBJ1-2; 7 nucleotides match TRBD1. From germline, CDR1 is SGHRS and CDR2 YFSETQ. The CDR3 covers 13 residues. The CDR3 spells CASSLGGPDSYTF. Partial CDR3 DNA: TGCGCCAGCAGCTTAGGGGGCCCGGATAGC.

Concerning this clone: The read comes to an end 3 residues before the CDR3 does, leaving the germline J gene to fill in the end. The chain couples TRBV7-6 to TRBJ2-5; D gene ambiguous. There are 12 residues in the CDR3. Germline V gives CDR1 SGHVS, CDR2 FNYEAQ. The germline V and J ends were trimmed by 1 base and 7 bases, with 7 bases remaining between them. The CDR3 spells CASSLVSGTQYF. CDR3 DNA, as far as it was read: TGTGCCAGCAGCTTAGTCTCGGGGACC.

This clone has just a few counts. Sequencing ends 3 residues short of the CDR3 end; the germline J gene provides the rest. The chain is built from TRBV19 and TRBJ2-5, with TRBD1 matching 7 bases. Germline trimming cut 6 bases from V and 3 bases from J; bases unmatched to any gene: 7. This CDR3 is built from 14 residues. CDR1 LNHDA and CDR2 SQIVND come from the germline V gene (reference sequence). The CDR3 DNA, read in part, is TGTGCCAGTAGCCGGGACAGAGAGGAAGAGACC. Translation gives CASSRDREEET. The entire CDR3 reads CASSRDREEETQYF.

This clone was counted at least ten times. Read sequence stops 3 residues before the CDR3 end, and the germline J gene provides the missing end. The chain is built from TRBV20-1 and TRBJ1-2; 7 bases align to TRBD1. The germline CDR1 and CDR2 sequences are DFQATT and SNEGSKA (reference sequence). After removal of 6 bases from V and 4 bases from J, the junction contained 8 bases not matched to a gene. This CDR3 has 13 amino acids. The CDR3 here is CSALSTGSYGYTF. The CDR3 bases that were read are TGCAGTGCACTATCGACAGGGTCCTATGGC.

This clone was observed a few times. The DNA ends 3 residues before the CDR3 does, and the rest of the CDR3 is filled in from the germline J gene. The rearrangement joins TRBV19 to TRBJ2-5; 8 bases match TRBD2. The V gene's germline CDR1 is LNHDA and CDR2 SQIVND (reference sequence). The CDR3 is 16 amino acids. V lost 3 bases, J lost 3 bases, and 9 bases stayed unmatched. The sequenced part of the CDR3 DNA is TGTGCCAGTAGTATCGTAACGGGAGGGGAAAAAGAGACC. As protein: CASSIVTGGEKET. The CDR3 in full is CASSIVTGGEKETQYF.

This clone has a handful of counts. The CDR3 here is CASGRQDSTDTQYF. The sequenced part of the CDR3 DNA is TGTGCCAGTGGTCGACAGGATAGCACAGATACG. The rearrangement joins TRBV19 to TRBJ2-3; perhaps TRBD1 as D (6 bases). With the read ending 3 residues before the CDR3 end, the germline J gene is used to fill in that end. Trimming took off 8 bases at V and 0 bases at J, with 12 bases between the two ends. This CDR3 region has 14 residues. Germline loops: CDR1 LNHDA, CDR2 SQIVND (reference sequence).

There are many counts of this clone. The read finishes 3 residues shy of the CDR3 end, and the germline J gene is used to complete it. The chain has TRBV20-1 and TRBJ2-3, with D unresolved. Germline loops: CDR1 DFQATT, CDR2 SNEGSKA (reference sequence). V lost 3 bases, J lost 1 base, and 8 bases lay in between. There are 13 residues in the CDR3. The CDR3: CSASVQGTDTQYF. Partial CDR3 DNA: TGCAGTGCTAGTGTCCAGGGCACAGATACG.

The sample holds many counts of this clone. Read sequence stops 3 residues before the CDR3 end, and the germline J gene provides the missing end. The rearrangement uses TRBV7-9 and TRBJ2-5; possible D gene TRBD2, 6 bases. This CDR3 region has 14 residues. V was pared by 3 bases and J by 1 base, with 9 bases between. Germline V CDR1 and CDR2: SEHNR, FQNEAQ (reference sequence). CDR3 amino acids: CASSFSSGQETQYF. The sequenced part of the CDR3 DNA is TGTGCCAGCAGCTTCAGTAGCGGCCAAGAGACC.

This clone was counted ten times or more. The missing CDR3 end, 3 residues past where the read stops, is filled in from the germline J gene. This chain connects TRBV5-4 to TRBJ1-1, with 7 positions matching TRBD1. The germline CDR1 and CDR2 sequences are SGHNT and YYREEE (reference sequence). The CDR3 extends over 12 amino acids. The CDR3 spells CASSFDRAQAFF. Partial CDR3 DNA: TGTGCCAGCAGCTTCGACAGGGCCCAA.

There are a few counts of this clone. The read gets to within 3 residues of the CDR3 end, and the germline J gene fills in the rest. The chain is built from TRBV20-1 and TRBJ1-2; the D gene is possibly TRBD1 (6 bases). Germline loops: CDR1 DFQATT, CDR2 SNEGSKA (reference sequence). There are 13 residues in the CDR3. Trimming cost V 2 bases and J 4 bases, with 11 bases left between them. The CDR3 spells CSARTGIFYGYTF. The CDR3 DNA, read in part, is TGCAGTGCTAGAACAGGGATTTTCTATGGC.

This clone showed up just a few times. The CDR3 end falls 3 residues outside the read, so it is completed with the germline J gene. V and J are TRBV7-3 and TRBJ1-6, with TRBD1 matching over 7 bases. CDR3 length: 18 residues. J gave up 7 bases and V 2 bases, and 14 bases lay outside the gene matches. The germline V gene encodes CDR1 SGHTA and CDR2 FQGTGA. The covered CDR3 bases are TGTGCCAGCAGCTTATATCCGTCCCACAGGGGAAGCAATTCACCC. This sequence encodes CASSLYPSHRGSNSP. The full CDR3 reads CASSLYPSHRGSNSPLHF. Supplemented by reference TRBV7-3 and TRBJ1-6, the full variable domain reads GAGVSQTPSNKVTEKGKYVELRCDPISGHTALYWYRQSLGQGPEFLIYFQGTGAADDSGLPNDRFFAVRPEGSVSTLKIQRTERGDSAVYLCASSLYPSHRGSNSPLHFGNGTRLTVT.

This CDR3 reads CSARIGGVQETQYF. The CDR3 bases that were read are TGCAGTGCTAGGATAGGGGGGGTCCAAGAGACC. The chain is built from TRBV20-1 and TRBJ2-5; a weak D match, TRBD2 (7 bases). Read sequence stops 3 residues before the CDR3 end, and the germline J gene provides the missing end. The CDR3 has 14 residues. Looked up from germline, CDR1 is DFQATT and CDR2 is SNEGSKA (reference sequence). V dropped 3 bases and J dropped 1 base, with 12 bases sitting between them.

This clone appeared a few times. The CDR3 DNA, read in part, is TGTGCCAGCTCTCTACAGGGAGGTCGAGATGGC. Protein: CASSLQGGRDG. The whole CDR3 protein is CASSLQGGRDGYTF. V usage is TRBV18 and J usage is TRBJ1-2; tentative D call: TRBD1 (6 bases). From the germline J gene comes the end of the CDR3, since the read stops 3 residues before it. CDR1 KGHSH and CDR2 LQKENI come from the germline V gene. The V end was cut by 6 bases, the J end by 6 bases, with 17 bases between. CDR3 length: 14 residues.